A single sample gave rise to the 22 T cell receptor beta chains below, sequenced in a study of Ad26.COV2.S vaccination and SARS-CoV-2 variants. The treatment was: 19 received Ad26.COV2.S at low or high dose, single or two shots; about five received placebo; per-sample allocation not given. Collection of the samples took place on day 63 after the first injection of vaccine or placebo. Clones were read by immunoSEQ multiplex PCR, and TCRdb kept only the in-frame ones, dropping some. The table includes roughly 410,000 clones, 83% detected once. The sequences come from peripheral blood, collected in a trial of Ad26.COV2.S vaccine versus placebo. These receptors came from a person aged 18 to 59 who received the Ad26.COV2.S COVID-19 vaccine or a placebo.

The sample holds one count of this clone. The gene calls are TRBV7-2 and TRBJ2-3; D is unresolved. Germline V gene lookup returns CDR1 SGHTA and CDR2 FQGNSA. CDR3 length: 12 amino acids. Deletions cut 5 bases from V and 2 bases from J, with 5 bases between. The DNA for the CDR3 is TGTGCCAGCAGCGGGTACACAGATACGCAGTATTTT. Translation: CASSGYTDTQYF.

The CDR3, as DNA: TGTGCCAGCAGTTTGATCGGGGGGTCGGAGACCCAGTACTTC. This gives the protein CASSLIGGSETQYF. The chain employs TRBV28 and TRBJ2-5, with TRBD2 matching over 7 bases. The V segment lost 3 bases and the J segment 5 bases; nucleotides outside the gene matches: 6. Germline CDR1 MDHEN, CDR2 SYDVKM. The CDR3 contains 14 residues. Combining the CDR3 with reference TRBV28 and TRBJ2-5 gives the whole variable domain DVKVTQSSRYLVKRTGEKVFLECVQDMDHENMFWYRQDPGLGLRLIYFSYDVKMKEKGDIPEGYSVSREKKERFSLILESASTNQTSMYLCASSLIGGSETQYFGPGTRLLVL.

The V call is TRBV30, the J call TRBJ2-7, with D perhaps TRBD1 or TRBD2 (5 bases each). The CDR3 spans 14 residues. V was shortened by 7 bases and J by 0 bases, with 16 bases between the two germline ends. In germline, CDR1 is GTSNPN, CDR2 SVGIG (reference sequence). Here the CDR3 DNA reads TGTGCCTCGTCTCGAGGGGATTTCTCCTACGAGCAGTACTTC. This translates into CASSRGDFSYEQYF.

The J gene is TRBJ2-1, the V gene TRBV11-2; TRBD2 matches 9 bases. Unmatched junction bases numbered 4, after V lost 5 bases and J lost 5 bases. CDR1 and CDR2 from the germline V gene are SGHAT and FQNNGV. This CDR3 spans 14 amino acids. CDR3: CASSQVAGDNEQFF. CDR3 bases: TGTGCCAGCAGCCAGGTAGCGGGGGACAATGAGCAGTTCTTC.

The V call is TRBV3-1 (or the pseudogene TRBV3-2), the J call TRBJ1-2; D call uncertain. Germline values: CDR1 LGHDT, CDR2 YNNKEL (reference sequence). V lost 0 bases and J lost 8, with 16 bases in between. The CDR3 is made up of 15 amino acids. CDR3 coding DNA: TGTGCCAGCAGCCAAGATTTGTCGCGAGGAGGGGGCTACACCTTC. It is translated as CASSQDLSRGGGYTF.

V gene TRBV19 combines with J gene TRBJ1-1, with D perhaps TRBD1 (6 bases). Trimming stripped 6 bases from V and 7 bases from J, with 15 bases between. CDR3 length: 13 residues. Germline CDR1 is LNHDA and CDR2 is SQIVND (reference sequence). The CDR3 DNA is TGTGCCAGTAGGGGACAACAGGGTAATGAAGCTTTCTTT. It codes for CASRGQQGNEAFF.

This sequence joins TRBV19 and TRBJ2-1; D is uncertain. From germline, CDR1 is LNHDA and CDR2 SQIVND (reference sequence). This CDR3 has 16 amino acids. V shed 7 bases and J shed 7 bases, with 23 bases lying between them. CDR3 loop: CASMTQYRAVGNEQFF. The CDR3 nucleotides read TGTGCCAGTATGACTCAGTATAGGGCTGTAGGGAATGAGCAGTTCTTC.

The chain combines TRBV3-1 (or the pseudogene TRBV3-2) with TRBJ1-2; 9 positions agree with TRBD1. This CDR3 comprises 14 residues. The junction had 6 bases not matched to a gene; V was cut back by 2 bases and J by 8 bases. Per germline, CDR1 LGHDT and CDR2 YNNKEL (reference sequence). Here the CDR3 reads CASSQPGTGRGYTF. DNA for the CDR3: TGTGCCAGCAGCCAACCCGGGACAGGGCGGGGCTACACCTTC.

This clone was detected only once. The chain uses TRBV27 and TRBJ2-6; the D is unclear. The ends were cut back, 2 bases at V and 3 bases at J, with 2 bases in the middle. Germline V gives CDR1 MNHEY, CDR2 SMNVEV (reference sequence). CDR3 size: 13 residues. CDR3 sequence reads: CASSLGGANVLTF. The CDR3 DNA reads TGTGCCAGCAGTTTAGGTGGGGCCAACGTCCTGACTTTC.

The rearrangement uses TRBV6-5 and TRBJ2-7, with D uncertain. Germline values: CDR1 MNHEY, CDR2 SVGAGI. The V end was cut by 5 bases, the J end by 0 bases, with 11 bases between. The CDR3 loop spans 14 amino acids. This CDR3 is CASSHFGFSYEQYF. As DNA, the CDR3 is TGTGCCAGCAGTCATTTTGGGTTCTCCTACGAGCAGTACTTC.

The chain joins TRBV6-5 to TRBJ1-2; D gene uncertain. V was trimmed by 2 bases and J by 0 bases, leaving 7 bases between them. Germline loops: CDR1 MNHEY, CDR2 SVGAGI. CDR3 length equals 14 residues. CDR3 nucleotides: TGTGCCAGCAGTTACGGCGGAGCTAACTATGGCTACACCTTC. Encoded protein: CASSYGGANYGYTF.

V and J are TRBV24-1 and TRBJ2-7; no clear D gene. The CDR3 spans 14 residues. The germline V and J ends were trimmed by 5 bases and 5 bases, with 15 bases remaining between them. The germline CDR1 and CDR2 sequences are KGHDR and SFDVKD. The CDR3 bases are TGTGCCACCAGTGCTCCCCGAGAAGGGAACGAGCAGTACTTC. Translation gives CATSAPREGNEQYF.

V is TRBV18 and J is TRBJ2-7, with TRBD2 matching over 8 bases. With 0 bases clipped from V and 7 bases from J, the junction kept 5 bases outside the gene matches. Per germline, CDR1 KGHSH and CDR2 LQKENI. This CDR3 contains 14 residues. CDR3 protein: CASSPPGRAGEQYF. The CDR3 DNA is TGTGCCAGCTCACCACCCGGGAGGGCGGGAGAGCAGTACTTC.

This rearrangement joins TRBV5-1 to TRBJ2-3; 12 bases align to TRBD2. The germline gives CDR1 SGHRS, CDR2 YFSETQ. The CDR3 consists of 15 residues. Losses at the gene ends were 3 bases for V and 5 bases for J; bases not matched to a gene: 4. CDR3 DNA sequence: TGCGCCAGCAGCTGGCGACTAGCGGGGGAAGATACGCAGTATTTT. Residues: CASSWRLAGEDTQYF. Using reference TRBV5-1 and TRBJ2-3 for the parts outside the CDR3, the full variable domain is KAGVTQTPRYLIKTRGQQVTLSCSPISGHRSVSWYQQTPGQGLQFLFEYFSETQRNKGNFPGRFSGRQFSNSRSEMNVSTLELGDSALYLCASSWRLAGEDTQYFGPGTRLTVL.

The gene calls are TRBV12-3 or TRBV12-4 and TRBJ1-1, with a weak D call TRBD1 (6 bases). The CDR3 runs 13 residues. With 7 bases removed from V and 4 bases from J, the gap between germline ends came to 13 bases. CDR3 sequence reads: CASTLKGGTEAFF. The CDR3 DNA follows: TGTGCCAGCACCCTAAAGGGGGGCACTGAAGCTTTCTTT.

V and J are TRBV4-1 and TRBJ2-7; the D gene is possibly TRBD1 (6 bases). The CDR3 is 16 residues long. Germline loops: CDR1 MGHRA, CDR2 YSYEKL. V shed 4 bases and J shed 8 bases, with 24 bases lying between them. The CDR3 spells CASSPDTGQYLWQQYF. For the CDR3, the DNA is TGCGCCAGCAGCCCAGACACGGGACAATACCTTTGGCAGCAGTACTTC.

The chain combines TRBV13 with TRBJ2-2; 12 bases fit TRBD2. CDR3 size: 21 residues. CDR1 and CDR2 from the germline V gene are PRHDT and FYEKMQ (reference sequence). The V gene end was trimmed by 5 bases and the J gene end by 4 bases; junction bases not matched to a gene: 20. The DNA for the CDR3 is TGTGCCAGCAGCCCCACCCGTTCCTTATTGGGACTAGCGGGTAGCACCGGGGAGCTGTTTTTT. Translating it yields CASSPTRSLLGLAGSTGELFF.

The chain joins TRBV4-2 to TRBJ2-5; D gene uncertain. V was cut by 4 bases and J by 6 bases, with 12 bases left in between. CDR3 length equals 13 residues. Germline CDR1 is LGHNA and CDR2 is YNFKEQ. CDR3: CASSLAPDKTQYF. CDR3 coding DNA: TGTGCCAGCAGCCTAGCCCCCGATAAGACCCAGTACTTC.

The DNA of the CDR3 is TGTGCCAGCAGCTTTGGTCGAGATTCACCCCTCCACTTT. Its translation: CASSFGRDSPLHF. The rearrangement uses TRBV5-6 and TRBJ1-6; D not resolved. The CDR3 spans 13 residues. Per germline, CDR1 SGHDT and CDR2 YYEEEE. V lost 2 bases and J 8 bases, leaving 8 bases between the germline ends.

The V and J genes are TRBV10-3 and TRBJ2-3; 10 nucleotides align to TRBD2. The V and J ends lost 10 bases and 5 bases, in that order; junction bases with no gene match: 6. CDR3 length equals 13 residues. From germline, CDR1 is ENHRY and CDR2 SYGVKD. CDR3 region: CARAGGPRDTQYF. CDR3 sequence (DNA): TGTGCCAGAGCGGGGGGGCCAAGAGATACGCAGTATTTT.

The CDR3 spells CASSEMAGELFF. CDR3 nucleotide sequence: TGTGCCAGCAGTGAGATGGCCGGGGAGCTGTTTTTT. The rearrangement uses TRBV2 and TRBJ2-2; D remains unclear. The CDR3 consists of 12 residues. Germline CDR1 is SNHLY and CDR2 is FYNNEI. V gave up 3 bases and J gave up 6 bases, with 5 bases separating them.

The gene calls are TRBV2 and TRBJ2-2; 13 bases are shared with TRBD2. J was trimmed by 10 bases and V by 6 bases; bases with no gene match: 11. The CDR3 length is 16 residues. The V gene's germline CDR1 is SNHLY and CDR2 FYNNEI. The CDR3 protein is CASRDRLAGGGKELFF. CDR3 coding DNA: TGTGCCAGCAGGGACAGACTAGCGGGGGGCGGAAAGGAGCTGTTTTTT.